The present entry profiles one T cell receptor beta chain with its context. Here immunoSEQ multiplex PCR was the method, and the copy in TCRdb shows in-frame clones only, minus some. This sample has about 800,000 clones, with 95% to 97% found just once. The naive CD8 subset, CD45RO-negative cells positively selected for CCR7, excluded terminally differentiated effector memory CD45RA+ cells. This CDR3 comprises 18 residues. Trimming stripped 3 bases from V and 0 bases from J, with 17 bases between. Germline loops: CDR1 SEHNR, CDR2 FQNEAQ (reference sequence). The sample belongs to a study of shared clonotypes between healthy human individuals. Study information: The donor pool was made up of a couple of women and a few men aged 18 to 49.

This chain joins TRBV7-9 and TRBJ1-4; tentatively, D is TRBD1 (5 bases). The receptor was derived from a young man in good health. Sequenced sample: naive CD8+ T cells sorted from blood. The CDR3: CASSFFRDRSATNEKLFF. The CDR3 DNA reads as TGTGCCAGCAGCTTCTTCCGCGACAGATCTGCAACTAATGAAAAACTGTTTTTT.